This record concerns one T cell receptor (beta chain) sequence. As yet, its antigen is unknown. This sample was included in a study of T cell responses to AZD1222 COVID-19 vaccine. Study as a whole: The study pooled second doses at about 4 or about 12 weeks. Study conclusions and caveats: Among AZD1222 vaccinees, only five or six were seropositive at baseline. Spike-spanning, vaccine-associated CD4 TCRs were dominant at 160-218 and 743-854. In all cases, repertoires were sampled only after the peak T cell response.

Here immunoSEQ multiplex PCR was the method, and the copy in TCRdb shows in-frame clones only, minus some. The sample has under 35,000 clones, just over 90% seen once. Germline CDR1 is LNHDA and CDR2 is SQIVND (reference sequence). The junction had 6 bases not matched to a gene; V was cut back by 4 bases and J by 10 bases. The CDR3 runs 12 residues. This clonotype was sampled from an adult in good health. V and J are TRBV19 and TRBJ1-2; 7 bases are a match to TRBD1. The source material was peripheral blood, sampled on day 0 of AZD1222 vaccination. CDR3 protein: CASSTRQGPYTF. The DNA for the CDR3 is TGTGCCAGTAGTACCCGACAGGGACCCTACACCTTC.